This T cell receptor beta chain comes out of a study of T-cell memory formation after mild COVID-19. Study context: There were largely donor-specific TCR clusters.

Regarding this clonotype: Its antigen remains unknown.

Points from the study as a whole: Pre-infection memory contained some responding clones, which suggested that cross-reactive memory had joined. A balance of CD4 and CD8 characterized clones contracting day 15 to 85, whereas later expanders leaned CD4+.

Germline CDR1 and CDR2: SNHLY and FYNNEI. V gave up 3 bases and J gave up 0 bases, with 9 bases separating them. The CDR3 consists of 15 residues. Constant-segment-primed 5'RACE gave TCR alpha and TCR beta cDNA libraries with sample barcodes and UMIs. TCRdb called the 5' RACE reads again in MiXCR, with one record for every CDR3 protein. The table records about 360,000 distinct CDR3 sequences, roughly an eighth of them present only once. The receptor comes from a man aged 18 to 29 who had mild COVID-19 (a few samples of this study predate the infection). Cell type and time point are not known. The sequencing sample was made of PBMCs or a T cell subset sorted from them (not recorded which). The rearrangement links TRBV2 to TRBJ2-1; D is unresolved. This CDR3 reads CASSEGYSSYNEQFF. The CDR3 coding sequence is TGTGCCAGCAGTGAGGGATATAGCTCCTACAATGAGCAGTTCTTC.